The 11 T cell receptor beta chains below were found in one sample sequenced in a study of Graves' ophthalmopathy and Graves' hyperthyroidism. RNA transcripts provided the template for amplifying TCR beta CDR3 regions. The library came from an HTBI-primed first-round RT-PCR and a second-round multiplex PCR. TCRdb re-analysed the multiplex PCR reads in MiXCR, keeping a single row per CDR3 protein. This table has about 210,000 distinct CDR3 sequences, 25% to 30% appearing once. Material: peripheral blood. Source of these receptors: a man aged 45-65 years with Graves' ophthalmopathy.

This clonotype was recorded many times. The genes are TRBV9 and TRBJ1-2; D possibly corresponds to TRBD1 (5 bases). CDR3 size: 14 residues. CDR1 and CDR2 from the germline V gene are SGDLS and YYNGEE. With 0 bases removed from V and 2 bases from J, the gap between germline ends came to 8 bases. CDR3 DNA sequence: TGTGCCAGCAGCGTAGAACAGGACAACTATGGCTACACCTTC. Protein sequence: CASSVEQDNYGYTF.

V gene TRBV15 combines with J gene TRBJ1-2, with D unclear. Germline V gene lookup returns CDR1 LNHNV and CDR2 YYDKDF (reference sequence). CDR3 length equals 14 residues. Trimming took off 1 base at V and 5 bases at J, with 11 bases between the two ends. CDR3 protein: CATSRAWTDYGYTF. The CDR3 region has the DNA TGTGCCACCAGCAGAGCCTGGACGGATTATGGCTACACCTTC.

This clonotype was seen ten or more times. The V gene is TRBV11-2, the J gene TRBJ2-2; D call uncertain. This CDR3 spans 13 amino acids. V lost 3 bases to trimming and J lost 6 bases, with 8 bases between them. The germline gives CDR1 SGHAT, CDR2 FQNNGV. CDR3 DNA sequence: TGTGCCAGCAGCTTTAAGTCTCCCGGGGAGCTGTTTTTT. Protein product: CASSFKSPGELFF.

This clonotype was recorded at least ten times. This CDR3 fails to terminate in the conserved phenylalanine or tryptophan, so it likely reflects a read error. The DNA for the CDR3 is TGTGCCAGCAGACCCAATTTGGGGGCCTGGTCACCCCTCCACTCT. Translating it yields CASRPNLGAWSPLHS. V and J are TRBV28 and TRBJ1-6; TRBD1 might be the D (6 bases). Germline CDR1 is MDHEN and CDR2 is SYDVKM. The length of the CDR3 is 15 residues. Trimming shortened V by 6 bases and J by 10 bases, and 19 bases separated the two germline ends.

This CDR3 is CASSEAWTGTLFDNSPLHF. The CDR3 region has the DNA TGTGCCAGCAGTGAAGCTTGGACAGGCACCCTCTTCGATAATTCACCCCTCCACTTT. The chain carries TRBV6-1 and TRBJ1-6; the match to TRBD1 covers 7 bases. This CDR3 spans 19 amino acids. Germline CDR1 is MNHNS and CDR2 is SASEGT. Trimming took 0 bases from V and 5 from J; bases not matched to a gene: 13.

Ten or more counts support this clonotype. The chain recombines TRBV19 with TRBJ2-7, with TRBD2 as a possible D gene (5 bases). Germline CDR1 and CDR2: LNHDA and SQIVND (reference sequence). The CDR3 spans 14 residues. Trimming took off 4 bases at V and 3 bases at J, with 13 bases between the two ends. The CDR3 DNA sequence: TGTGCCAGTAGTAGGACTGCCATCGTCTACGAGCAGTACTTC. It encodes CASSRTAIVYEQYF.

This clonotype showed up many times. The V call is TRBV12-3 or TRBV12-4, the J call TRBJ1-6; no definite D call. V shed 4 bases and J shed 0 bases, with 10 bases lying between them. This CDR3 region has 16 residues. The CDR3 nucleotides are TGTGCCAGCAGTTCAGCCCTGACCTCCTATAATTCACCCCTCCACTTT. This translates into CASSSALTSYNSPLHF.

This clonotype was detected only a few times. The rearrangement uses TRBV28 and TRBJ2-1, with 8 bases matching TRBD1. This CDR3 contains 14 residues. Looked up from germline, CDR1 is MDHEN and CDR2 is SYDVKM. V dropped 8 bases and J dropped 0; count of bases not matched to a gene: 3. CDR3 residues: CASETGGSYNEQFF. In DNA form, the CDR3 reads TGTGCCAGCGAAACAGGGGGCTCCTACAATGAGCAGTTCTTC.

This clonotype was recorded many times. V is TRBV24-1 and J is TRBJ2-2; TRBD1 is a possible D gene (6 bases). The CDR3 has 15 residues. Trimming took 6 bases from V and 3 from J, leaving 13 bases between them. Germline loops: CDR1 KGHDR, CDR2 SFDVKD. CDR3 DNA: TGTGCCACCAGTAGGATGGCAGGGGACACCGGGGAGCTGTTTTTT. It codes for CATSRMAGDTGELFF.

This clonotype occurred many times. The chain has TRBV28 and TRBJ2-2; TRBD2 might be the D (6 bases). In germline, CDR1 is MDHEN, CDR2 SYDVKM. The CDR3 has 17 amino acids. Trimming took off 6 bases at V and 3 bases at J, with 20 bases between the two ends. The CDR3 region is CASSARQSREDTGELFF. For the CDR3, the DNA is TGTGCCAGCAGCGCCAGGCAAAGCAGGGAGGACACCGGGGAGCTGTTTTTT.

This chain joins TRBV6-5 and TRBJ1-1; D gene unclear. V lost 4 bases, J lost 1 base, and 10 bases lay in between. The CDR3 totals 14 residues. Germline lookup yields CDR1 MNHEY and CDR2 SVGAGI. The CDR3 coding sequence is TGTGCCAGCAGTTTACGGCGGACGAACACTGAAGCTTTCTTT. Protein product: CASSLRRTNTEAFF.